This T cell receptor beta chain was retrieved from a study of OX40 agonist ivuxolimab in advanced cancers. About the research overall: Patients received ivuxolimab, an intravenous treatment, every 2 weeks at 0.01 to 10 mg/kg. Partial responses were recorded for three patients, including one with hepatocellular carcinoma and two with cutaneous melanoma.

Trimming cost V 4 bases and J 8 bases; bases outside gene matches: 8. CDR3 length equals 13 residues. Germline-derived CDR1 and CDR2 are GTSNPN and SVGIG (reference sequence). Data came from immunoSEQ multiplex PCR; TCRdb stores just in-frame clones and leaves some out. The sample lists about 79,000 clones; under 85% were seen once. The chain combines TRBV30 with TRBJ1-3; TRBD1 matches at 7 bases. This clonotype originated in an adult with an advanced solid tumor such as melanoma, head and neck, liver or kidney cancer. The material sequenced was CD4+ or CD8+ T cells sorted from blood, taken in a trial of the OX40 agonist ivuxolimab. The CDR3 region has the DNA TGTGCCTGGAATCGACAGGGTAGAGACACCATATATTTT. Amino acid sequence: CAWNRQGRDTIYF.